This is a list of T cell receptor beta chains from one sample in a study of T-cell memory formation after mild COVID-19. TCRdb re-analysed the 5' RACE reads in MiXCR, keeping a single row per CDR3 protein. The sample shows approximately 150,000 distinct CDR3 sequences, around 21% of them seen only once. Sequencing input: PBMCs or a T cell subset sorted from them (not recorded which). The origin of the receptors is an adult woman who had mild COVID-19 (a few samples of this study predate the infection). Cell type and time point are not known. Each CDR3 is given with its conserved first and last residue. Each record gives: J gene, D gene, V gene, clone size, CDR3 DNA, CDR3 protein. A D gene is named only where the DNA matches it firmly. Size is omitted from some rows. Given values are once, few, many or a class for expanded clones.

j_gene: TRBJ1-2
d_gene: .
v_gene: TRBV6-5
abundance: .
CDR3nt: TGTGCCAGCAGTGCTGACGGGAACTATGGCTACACCTTC
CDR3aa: CASSADGNYGYTF

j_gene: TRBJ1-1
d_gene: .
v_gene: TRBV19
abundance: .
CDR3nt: TGTGCCAGTATTGGGGCGGTTCGTTCTGAAGCTTTCTTT
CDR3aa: CASIGAVRSEAFF

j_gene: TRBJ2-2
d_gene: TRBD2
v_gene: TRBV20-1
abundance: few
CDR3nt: TGCAGTGCTCCCCCAGCGGGAGGGCCAGACGGGGAGCTGTTTTTT
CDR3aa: CSAPPAGGPDGELFF

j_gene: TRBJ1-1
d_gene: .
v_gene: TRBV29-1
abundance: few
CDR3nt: TGCAGCGTTGCTAGTAGCAGGGTAGAGCCTTTCTTT
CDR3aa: CSVASSRVEPFF

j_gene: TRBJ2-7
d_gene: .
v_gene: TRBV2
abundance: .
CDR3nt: TGTGCCAGCAGTGAAGCTAAACAATCCTACGAGCAGTACTTC
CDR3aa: CASSEAKQSYEQYF

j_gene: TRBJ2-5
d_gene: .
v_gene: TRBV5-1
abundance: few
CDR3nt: TGCGCCAGCAGCTTGGGGCCCGAGGGAGAGACCCAGTACTTC
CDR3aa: CASSLGPEGETQYF

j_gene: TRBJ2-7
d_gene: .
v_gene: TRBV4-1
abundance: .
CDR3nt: TGCGCCAGCAGCCAAAGGGTAAGGGGGGCTCACTCCTACGAGCAGTACTTC
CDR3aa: CASSQRVRGAHSYEQYF

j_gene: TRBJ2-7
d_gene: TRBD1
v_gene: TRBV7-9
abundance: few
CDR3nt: TGTGCCAGCAGCCTCTGGACAGGGGAGAACTACGAGCAGTACTTC
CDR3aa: CASSLWTGENYEQYF

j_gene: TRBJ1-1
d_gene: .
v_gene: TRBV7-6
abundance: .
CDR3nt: TGTGCCAGCAGCTTAAGTATAGGGGCGGTGTACACTGAAGCTTTCTTT
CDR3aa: CASSLSIGAVYTEAFF

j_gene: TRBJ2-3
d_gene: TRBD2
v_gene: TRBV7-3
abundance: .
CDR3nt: TGTGCCAGCAGCTTTCTCACTATTACCGGGACTAGCGGGGGGGCGGAAGATACGCAGTATTTT
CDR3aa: CASSFLTITGTSGGAEDTQYF

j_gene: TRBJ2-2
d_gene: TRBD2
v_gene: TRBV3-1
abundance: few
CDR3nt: TGTGCCAGCAGGCCTTCTAGCGGCGGGGAGCTGTTTTTT
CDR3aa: CASRPSSGGELFF

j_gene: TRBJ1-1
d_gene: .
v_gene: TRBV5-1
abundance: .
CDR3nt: TGCGCCAGCAGCTTGGCCGACAGGAACACTGAAGCTTTCTTT
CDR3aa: CASSLADRNTEAFF

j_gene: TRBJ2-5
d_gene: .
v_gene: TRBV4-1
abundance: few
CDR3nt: TGCGCCAGCAGCCCCGGGACACCGGGTCGGGAGACCCAGTACTTC
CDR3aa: CASSPGTPGRETQYF

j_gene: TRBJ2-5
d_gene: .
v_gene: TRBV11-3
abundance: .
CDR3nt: TGTGCCAGCAGCCCAAGTGTGGGTCTAGGGGAAGAGACCCAGTACTTC
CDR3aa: CASSPSVGLGEETQYF

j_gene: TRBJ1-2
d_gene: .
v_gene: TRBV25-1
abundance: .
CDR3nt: TGTGCCAGCAGTAAACAGGGCTATGGCTACACCTTC
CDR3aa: CASSKQGYGYTF

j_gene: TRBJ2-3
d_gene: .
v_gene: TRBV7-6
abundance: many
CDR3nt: TGTGCCAGCAGCTTAAACGTGAACAGGGCAGATACGCAGTATTTT
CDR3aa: CASSLNVNRADTQYF

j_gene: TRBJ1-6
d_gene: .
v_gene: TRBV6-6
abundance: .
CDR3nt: TGTGCCAGCAGTTACGTGAAATCACCCCTCCACTTT
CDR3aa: CASSYVKSPLHF

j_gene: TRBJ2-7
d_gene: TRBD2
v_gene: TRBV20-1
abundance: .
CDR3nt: TGCAGTGCTAGAGATGTTACTAGCGGACCCTACGAGCAGTACTTC
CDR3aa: CSARDVTSGPYEQYF

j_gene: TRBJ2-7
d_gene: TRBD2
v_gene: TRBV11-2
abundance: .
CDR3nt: TGTGCCAGCAGTGGTATTAGCGGGAGGCTTATTCCGTACTTC
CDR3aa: CASSGISGRLIPYF

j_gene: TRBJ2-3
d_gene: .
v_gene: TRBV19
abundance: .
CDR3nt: TGTGCCAGTACTGACATCGGGGGTAATACGGATACGCAGTATTTT
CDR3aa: CASTDIGGNTDTQYF

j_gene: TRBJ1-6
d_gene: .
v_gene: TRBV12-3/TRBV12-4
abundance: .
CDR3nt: TGTGCCAGCAGTTTCAAGGATTCACCCCTCCACTTT
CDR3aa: CASSFKDSPLHF

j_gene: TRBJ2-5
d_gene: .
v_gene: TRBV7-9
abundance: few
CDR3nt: TGTGCCAGCAGCGACGCCAAGGGAGGAGAGACCCAGTACTTC
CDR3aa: CASSDAKGGETQYF

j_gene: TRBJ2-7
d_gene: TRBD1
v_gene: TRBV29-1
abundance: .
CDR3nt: TGCAGCGCGACAGGGGCAGGAGACTACGAGCAGTACTTC
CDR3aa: CSATGAGDYEQYF

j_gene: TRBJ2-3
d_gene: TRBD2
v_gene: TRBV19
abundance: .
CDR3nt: TGTGCCAGTAGTACTCGAGCGGGAGCTTATGCAGATACGCAGTATTTT
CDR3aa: CASSTRAGAYADTQYF

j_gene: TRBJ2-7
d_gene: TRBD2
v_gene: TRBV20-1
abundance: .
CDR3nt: TGCAGTGCCAACTCGGGACTAGCGGGAGTGTACGAGCAGTACTTC
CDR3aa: CSANSGLAGVYEQYF

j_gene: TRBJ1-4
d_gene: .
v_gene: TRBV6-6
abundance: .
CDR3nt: TGTGCCAGCAGCCGCATCGGTCCGGCTAATGAAAAACTGTTTTTT
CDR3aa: CASSRIGPANEKLFF

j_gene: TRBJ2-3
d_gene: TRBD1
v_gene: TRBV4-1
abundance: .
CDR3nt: TGCGCCAGCAGGCGAGACAGGGTAGCAGATACGCAGTATTTT
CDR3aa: CASRRDRVADTQYF

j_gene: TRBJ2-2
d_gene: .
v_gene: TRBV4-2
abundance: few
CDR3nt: TGTGCCAGCAGCCAAGATAGGTGGAGGGTGAACACCGGGGAGCTGTTTTTT
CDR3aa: CASSQDRWRVNTGELFF

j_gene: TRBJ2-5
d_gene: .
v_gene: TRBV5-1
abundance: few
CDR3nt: TGCGCCAGCAGCTTGGGAACTGGGGACGGGTACCAAGAGACCCAGTACTTC
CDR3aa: CASSLGTGDGYQETQYF

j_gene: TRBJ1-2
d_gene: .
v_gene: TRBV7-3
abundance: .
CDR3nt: TGTGCCAGCAGCTTAACGCGCAACTATGGCTACACCTTC
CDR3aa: CASSLTRNYGYTF

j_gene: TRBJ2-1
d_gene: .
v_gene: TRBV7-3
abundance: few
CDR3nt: TGTGCCAGCAGCTTAGACGGGACCCGGGACAATGAGCAGTTCTTC
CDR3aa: CASSLDGTRDNEQFF

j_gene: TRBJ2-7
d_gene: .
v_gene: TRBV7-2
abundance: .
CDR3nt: TGTGCCAGCAGCTTAGCGATGGCTAGCCGCTCCTACGAGCAGTACTTC
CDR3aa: CASSLAMASRSYEQYF

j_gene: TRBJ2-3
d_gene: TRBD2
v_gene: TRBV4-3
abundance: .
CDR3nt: TGCGCCAGCAGCCAAACTAGCGGGAGGGGCACAGATACGCAGTATTTT
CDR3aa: CASSQTSGRGTDTQYF

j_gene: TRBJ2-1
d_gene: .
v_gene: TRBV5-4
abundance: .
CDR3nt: TGTGCCAGCAGCTTGGGTACCGATCATTTTCGCGATGAGCAGTTCTTC
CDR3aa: CASSLGTDHFRDEQFF

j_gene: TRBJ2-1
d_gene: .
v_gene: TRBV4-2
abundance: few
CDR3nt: TGTGCCAGCAGCCAAGACTACACCCCCTACAATGAGCAGTTCTTC
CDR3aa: CASSQDYTPYNEQFF

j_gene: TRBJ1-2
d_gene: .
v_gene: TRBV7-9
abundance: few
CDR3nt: TGTGCCAGCAGCCAGGAATCCCGCGGTGGCTACACCTTC
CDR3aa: CASSQESRGGYTF

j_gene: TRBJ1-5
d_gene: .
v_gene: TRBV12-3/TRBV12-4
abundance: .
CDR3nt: TGTGCCAGCAGTTTAGGGGGGACTAGCAATCAGCCCCAGCATTTT
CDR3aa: CASSLGGTSNQPQHF

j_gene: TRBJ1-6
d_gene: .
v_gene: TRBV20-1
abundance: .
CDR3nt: TGCAGTGCTAGAGAAGGGACACCTTATAATTCACCCCTCCACTTT
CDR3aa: CSAREGTPYNSPLHF

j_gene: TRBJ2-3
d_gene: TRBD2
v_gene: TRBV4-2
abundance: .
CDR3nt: TGTGCCAGCAGCCAACCGACTAGCGGAGACACAGATACGCAGTATTTT
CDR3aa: CASSQPTSGDTDTQYF

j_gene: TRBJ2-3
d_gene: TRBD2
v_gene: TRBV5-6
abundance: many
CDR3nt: TGTGCCAGCAGCCAGGGACTAGCGACAGATACGCAGTATTTT
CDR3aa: CASSQGLATDTQYF

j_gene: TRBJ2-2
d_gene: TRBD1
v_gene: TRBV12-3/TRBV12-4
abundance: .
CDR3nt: TGTGCCAGCAGAGGGACAGGGGGGCCCGGGGAGCTGTTTTTT
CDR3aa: CASRGTGGPGELFF

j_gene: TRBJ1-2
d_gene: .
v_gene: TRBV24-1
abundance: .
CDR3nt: TGTGCCACCGGAACCCAACCCGGGGGCTATGGCTACACCTTC
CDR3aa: CATGTQPGGYGYTF

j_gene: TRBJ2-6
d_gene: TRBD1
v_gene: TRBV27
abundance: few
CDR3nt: TGTGCCAGCAGTCTTACAGGGGGCAACTCTGGGGCCAACGTCCTGACTTTC
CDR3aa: CASSLTGGNSGANVLTF

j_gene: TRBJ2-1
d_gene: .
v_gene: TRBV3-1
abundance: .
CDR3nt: TGTGCCACCACCTCCGTCCCGGGGAGCTCCTACAATGAGCAGTTCTTC
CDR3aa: CATTSVPGSSYNEQFF

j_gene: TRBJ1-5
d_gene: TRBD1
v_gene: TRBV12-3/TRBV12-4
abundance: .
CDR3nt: TGTGCCAGCAGTTGGGACAGCCAGCCCCAGCATTTT
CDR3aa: CASSWDSQPQHF

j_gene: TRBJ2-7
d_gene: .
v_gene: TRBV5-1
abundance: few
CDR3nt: TGCGCCAGCAGCTTGGACTCGTCCGGCTCGCGCGGGACGTCGGACTACGAGCAGTACTTC
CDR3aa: CASSLDSSGSRGTSDYEQYF

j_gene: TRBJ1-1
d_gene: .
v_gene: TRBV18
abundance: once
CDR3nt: TGTGCCAGCTCACCACTTCAGGGTAAAGGCTCCACTGAAGCTTTCTTT
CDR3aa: CASSPLQGKGSTEAFF

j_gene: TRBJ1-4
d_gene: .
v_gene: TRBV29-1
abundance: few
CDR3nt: TGCAGCGTTGAAGATCGGCAAAACCACTGGGACGCCCATGGGGAACTGTTTTTT
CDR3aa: CSVEDRQNHWDAHGELFF

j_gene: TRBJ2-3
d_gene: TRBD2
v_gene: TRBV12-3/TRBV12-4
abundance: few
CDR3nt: TGTGCCAGCAGTTTACACGGGACTAGCGGGGCGGATACGCAGTATTTT
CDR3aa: CASSLHGTSGADTQYF

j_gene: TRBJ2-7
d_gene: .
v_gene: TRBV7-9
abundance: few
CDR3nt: TGTGCCAGCAGCACCGACAGTGCCAGCTCCTACGAGCAGTACTTC
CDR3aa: CASSTDSASSYEQYF

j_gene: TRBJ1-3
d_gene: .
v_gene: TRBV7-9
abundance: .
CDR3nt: TGTGCCAGCAGCCAAGGACCGACCACCATATATTTT
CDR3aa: CASSQGPTTIYF

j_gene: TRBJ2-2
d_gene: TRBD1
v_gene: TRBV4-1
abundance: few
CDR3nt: TGCGCCAGCAGCTACAGACCGGGACAGGGCCGCACCGGGGAGCTGTTTTTT
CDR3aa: CASSYRPGQGRTGELFF